The entry below gives a single T cell receptor beta chain sequence along with its context. Its antigen is not known. Libraries were prepared by immunoSEQ multiplex PCR; TCRdb keeps only in-frame clonotypes and omits some of them. The data hold around 16,000 clones, with roughly 87% observed a single time. This sample is part of a study of T cells in localized non-small cell lung cancer. CDR1 and CDR2 (germline): LNHDA, SQIVND (reference sequence). J gave up 4 bases and V 5 bases, and 13 bases lay outside the gene matches. The CDR3 length is 16 residues. Findings and caveats of the study: In adjacent lung appeared a median around 56 of the top 100 tumor clones. Adjacent uninvolved lung tissue had the highest T cell clonality, exceeding tumor. As only one tumor region underwent sequencing, heterogeneity remains possible. Longer overall survival was associated with a higher density of T cells in the blood.

The rearrangement uses TRBV19 and TRBJ2-7; 8 bases line up with TRBD1. This clonotype was sampled from a male donor at least 60 years old with stage I lung adenocarcinoma. The source material was peripheral blood, sampled before any cancer treatment. The DNA for the CDR3 is TGTGCCAGTAGTCCCGGAGGGGGCAGGGGGCTTTACGAGCAGTACTTC. Protein sequence: CASSPGGGRGLYEQYF.